This passage covers 14 T cell receptor beta chains from one sample sequenced in a study of cytomegalovirus exposure and HLA in healthy donors. In the PCR, 60 Vbeta and 13 Jbeta primers were used. Measured with immunoSEQ multiplex PCR; TCRdb has only the in-frame clones, and not every one. This table has roughly 110,000 clones, approximately 58% appearing once. Material for sequencing was PBMCs. The receptors come from a young woman in good health and CMV-seronegative.

The chain uses TRBV2 and TRBJ2-7; D is perhaps TRBD2 (6 bases). The CDR3 covers 14 residues. The germline V gene encodes CDR1 SNHLY and CDR2 FYNNEI. Trimming removed 6 bases from V and 5 bases from J, with 17 bases in between. The CDR3 sequence: CASSKLMTRHEQYF. The CDR3 DNA follows: TGTGCCAGCAGCAAACTGATGACTAGGCACGAGCAGTACTTC.

This clone has a single count. The chain couples TRBV5-4 to TRBJ2-1; TRBD2 agrees at 11 bases. V dropped 7 bases and J dropped 7; count of bases not matched to a gene: 7. Looked up from germline, CDR1 is SGHNT and CDR2 is YYREEE (reference sequence). CDR3 length: 14 amino acids. CDR3 in amino acids: CASSLAGGPNEQFF. For the CDR3, the DNA is TGTGCCAGCTCATTAGCGGGAGGGCCGAATGAGCAGTTCTTC.

The CDR3 loop is CASRDTTEAFF. The CDR3 DNA sequence: TGTGCCAGCAGGGACACTACTGAAGCTTTCTTT. This chain links TRBV6-6 with TRBJ1-1; TRBD1 might be the D (5 bases). V shed 6 bases and J shed 5 bases, with 7 bases lying between them. Germline V gene sequence: CDR1 MNHNY, CDR2 SVGAGI (reference sequence). The CDR3 is made up of 11 amino acids.

The chain links TRBV5-1 to TRBJ2-5; 9 bases align to TRBD2. The CDR3 covers 15 residues. V lost 7 bases and J lost 3; bases outside the gene matches: 10. The germline CDR1 and CDR2 sequences are SGHRS and YFSETQ. The CDR3: CASAKGASGEETQYF. The CDR3 DNA reads TGCGCCAGCGCGAAAGGGGCTAGCGGGGAAGAGACCCAGTACTTC.

This chain uses TRBV5-1 with TRBJ1-1, with 9 bases fitting TRBD1. Germline lookup yields CDR1 SGHRS and CDR2 YFSETQ. CDR3 size: 15 residues. V was clipped by 2 bases and J by 3 bases; unmatched bases: 5. The CDR3 DNA sequence: TGCGCCAGCAGCTTAGGACAGGGGCTAGACACTGAAGCTTTCTTT. Its translation: CASSLGQGLDTEAFF. The entire variable domain, with the rest obtained from reference TRBV5-1 and TRBJ1-1, is as follows: KAGVTQTPRYLIKTRGQQVTLSCSPISGHRSVSWYQQTPGQGLQFLFEYFSETQRNKGNFPGRFSGRQFSNSRSEMNVSTLELGDSALYLCASSLGQGLDTEAFFGQGTRLTVV.

This clone was counted a few times. This chain connects TRBV5-5 to TRBJ2-2; weak D call: TRBD2 (5 bases). The germline CDR1 and CDR2 sequences are SGHKS and YYEKEE (reference sequence). The CDR3 runs 15 residues. Trimming left V 1 base short and J 7 bases short, with 14 bases between. The CDR3 nucleotides are TGTGCCAGCAGCTTGCGGACTCCTGAGGACGGGGAGCTGTTTTTT. It translates to CASSLRTPEDGELFF.

The chain couples TRBV19 to TRBJ2-1; unclear D gene. The CDR3 runs to 18 residues. The germline V gene encodes CDR1 LNHDA and CDR2 SQIVND (reference sequence). The V gene lost 3 bases and the J gene lost 0 bases, with 18 bases spanning the gap. DNA for the CDR3: TGTGCCAGTAGTATGATCCCCCGGCCAGGAAGCTCCTACAATGAGCAGTTCTTC. It translates to CASSMIPRPGSSYNEQFF.

The chain links TRBV7-6 to TRBJ2-3, with a weak D call TRBD2 (5 bases). V was pared by 0 bases and J by 0 bases, with 13 bases between. Germline V gene sequence: CDR1 SGHVS, CDR2 FNYEAQ. The CDR3 has 17 residues. CDR3 bases: TGTGCCAGCAGCTTAGCGCCCCATTCGGGGAGCACAGATACGCAGTATTTT. The encoded protein is CASSLAPHSGSTDTQYF.

This chain joins TRBV7-9 and TRBJ2-1, with TRBD2 as a possible D gene (5 bases). CDR3 length equals 15 residues. With 7 bases removed from V and 3 bases from J, the gap between germline ends came to 16 bases. CDR1 SEHNR and CDR2 FQNEAQ come from the germline V gene (reference sequence). Written as DNA, the CDR3 is TGTGCCAGCATCCTCGATAGCGTCAGCTACAATGAGCAGTTCTTC. It is translated as CASILDSVSYNEQFF.

This clone was seen once. This chain connects TRBV28 to TRBJ2-7, with D possibly matching TRBD2 (6 bases). CDR1 is MDHEN, CDR2 SYDVKM, per germline. The CDR3 is 17 amino acids. Trimming removed 4 bases at V and 1 base at J, with 20 bases between. The CDR3 loop reads CASSWGVRDTVSYEQYF. DNA for the CDR3: TGTGCCAGCAGTTGGGGGGTCCGAGACACCGTATCCTACGAGCAGTACTTC. Supplemented by reference TRBV28 and TRBJ2-7, the full variable domain reads DVKVTQSSRYLVKRTGEKVFLECVQDMDHENMFWYRQDPGLGLRLIYFSYDVKMKEKGDIPEGYSVSREKKERFSLILESASTNQTSMYLCASSWGVRDTVSYEQYFGPGTRLTVT.

This clone was detected a few times. The chain recombines TRBV7-2 with TRBJ2-7; 11 positions agree with TRBD2. V lost 5 bases to trimming and J lost 0 bases; unmatched junction nucleotides: 9. The CDR3 is 17 residues long. Germline assignment: CDR1 SGHTA and CDR2 FQGNSA. The CDR3 loop reads CASSTGTSGWGSYEQYF. The CDR3 coding sequence is TGTGCCAGCAGCACAGGGACTAGCGGTTGGGGCTCCTACGAGCAGTACTTC.

This clone was counted between two and nine times. The genes are TRBV21-1 and TRBJ2-7; TRBD1 is the table's D call and was not checked against the DNA. TRBV21-1 is a listed pseudogene. The CDR3 length is 14 residues. CDR3 sequence (DNA): TGTGCCAGCAGCAACGACAGGGGGCGATACGAGCAGTACTTC. Translation: CASSNDRGRYEQYF.

At least ten counts were recorded for this clone. V gene TRBV11-2 combines with J gene TRBJ2-1; D ambiguous. V lost 2 bases and J 9 bases, leaving 5 bases between the germline ends. Germline assignment: CDR1 SGHAT and CDR2 FQNNGV. CDR3 size: 11 residues. The CDR3 spells CASSLNREQFF. As DNA, the CDR3 is TGTGCCAGCAGCTTAAATCGTGAGCAGTTCTTC.

V and J are TRBV5-4 and TRBJ2-2; a weak D match, TRBD2 (6 bases). CDR1 is SGHNT and CDR2 is YYREEE in the germline V gene (reference sequence). This CDR3 has 15 amino acids. Trimming left V 4 bases short and J 5 bases short, with 15 bases between. The CDR3 reads CASSEGPGGTGELFF. CDR3 in DNA: TGTGCCAGCAGCGAGGGACCCGGGGGAACCGGGGAGCTGTTTTTT.